This TCR beta chain was observed in a study of T cells in Graves' hyperthyroidism and ophthalmopathy. Broader study findings: Among thyroid clonotypes expanded above 0.001, most also appeared in blood.

This clonotype turned up a few times. As yet, its antigen is unknown. The V end was cut by 2 bases, the J end by 4 bases, with 8 bases between. There are 13 residues in the CDR3. RNA transcripts gave rise to amplified TCR beta CDR3 regions. When the TCR CDR3 underwent first-round RT-PCR, the HTBI primer set was used. In TCRdb, the multiplex PCR reads were re-called with MiXCR into one record per CDR3 protein. The sample yields around 480,000 distinct CDR3 sequences, under 15% seen once. The sequenced material came from blood. This TCR was sampled from a young woman with Graves' hyperthyroidism. The rearrangement uses TRBV12-3 or TRBV12-4 and TRBJ2-5; no definite D call. As DNA, the CDR3 is TGTGCCAGCAGTTTAATCCAGCTAGAGACCCAGTACTTC. Translating gives CASSLIQLETQYF.